This T cell receptor (beta chain) came from a study of a mutant IDH1 vaccine in newly diagnosed glioma. A word on this clone: No antigen is known for it.

TCRdb's table, derived via immunoSEQ multiplex PCR, lists solely in-frame clones and lacks some. The profile shows about 70,000 clones, around 82% of them singletons. Deletions cut 3 bases from V and 4 bases from J, with 13 bases between. Germline V gene sequence: CDR1 LGHNT, CDR2 FRNRAP. The CDR3 is 16 amino acids. As to time point: baseline, week 1 (first vaccination visit). The treatment is: pre-vaccination baseline after standard-of-care therapy. New astrocytomas of WHO grade 3 or 4 that were IDH1-mutant and ATRX-lost were found in the donors. Study results and limitations: Apparently, pseudoprogression bore no relation to changes among the top peripheral T cell clonotypes.

The receptor's source is a woman younger than 30 with glioma. Some clones in this sample may be carry-over from other donors' samples. The sample consisted of peripheral blood mononuclear cells (PBMCs), taken from a glioma patient treated with radiotherapy, temozolomide or both. The chain has TRBV12-5 and TRBJ2-6; tentative D call: TRBD1 (5 bases). The CDR3 loop is CASGFKQVPGANVLTF. CDR3 DNA: TGTGCTAGTGGTTTTAAACAGGTCCCCGGGGCCAACGTCCTGACTTTC.